These T cell receptor beta chains were read from a single sample in a study of T cells after yellow fever vaccination. TCRdb re-analysed the 5' RACE reads in MiXCR, keeping a single row per CDR3 protein. The sample lists a few hundred thousand distinct CDR3 sequences; 17% were seen once. The sequences come from PBMCs, collected 5 to 6 days after the first yellow fever vaccination. The receptors come from a young man who received the YFV17D yellow fever vaccine. Each CDR3 is given with its conserved first and last residue. Each record gives: D gene, J gene, V gene, clone size, CDR3 DNA, CDR3 protein. A D gene is named only where the DNA matches it firmly. Some rows mark clone size as missing; the rest say once, few, many or name a class of expanded clone.

D: -; J: TRBJ1-4; V: TRBV6-1; size: few; DNA: TGTGCCAGCAGCATCAACGAGGGACGGAGGAATGAAAAACTGTTTTTT; CDR3: CASSINEGRRNEKLFF
D: -; J: TRBJ1-1; V: TRBV9; size: -; DNA: TGTGCCAGCAGCGTCCGCGACCGGACTGAAGCTTTCTTT; CDR3: CASSVRDRTEAFF
D: -; J: TRBJ1-2; V: TRBV6-5; size: few; DNA: TGTGCCAGCAGTTACTCGCTCTGGCAGGCAAACTATGGCTACACCTTC; CDR3: CASSYSLWQANYGYTF
D: TRBD2; J: TRBJ2-2; V: TRBV5-5; size: -; DNA: TGTGCCAGCAGCTTCTTGCCTAGCGGGTACACCGGGGAGCTGTTTTTT; CDR3: CASSFLPSGYTGELFF
D: -; J: TRBJ2-2; V: TRBV9; size: -; DNA: TGTGCCAGCAGCCCGCATGGAAGGGAGCTGTTTTTT; CDR3: CASSPHGRELFF
D: TRBD2; J: TRBJ2-3; V: TRBV3-1; size: many; DNA: TGTGCCAGCAGCCAAGGGCTAGCGGGGGTTCAAGATACGCAGTATTTT; CDR3: CASSQGLAGVQDTQYF
D: -; J: TRBJ1-2; V: TRBV9; size: -; DNA: TGTGCCAGCAGCGTAGGCCCGGGACGGATTAACTATGGCTACACCTTC; CDR3: CASSVGPGRINYGYTF
D: -; J: TRBJ2-3; V: TRBV11-2; size: -; DNA: TGTGCCAGCGGCAATAGGGGACGCACAGATACGCAGTATTTT; CDR3: CASGNRGRTDTQYF
D: -; J: TRBJ1-4; V: TRBV4-3; size: few; DNA: TGCGCCAGCAGCCAAGATTGGCGGACTACTAATGAAAAACTGTTTTTT; CDR3: CASSQDWRTTNEKLFF
D: -; J: TRBJ2-5; V: TRBV18; size: -; DNA: TGTGCCAGCTCACCGACCGCCGGCCAAGAGACCCAGTACTTC; CDR3: CASSPTAGQETQYF
D: TRBD2; J: TRBJ2-2; V: TRBV5-1; size: -; DNA: TGCGCCAGCAGCTGGTGGAGGAGCGGGGGGCTGAACACCGGGGAGCTGTTTTTT; CDR3: CASSWWRSGGLNTGELFF
D: -; J: TRBJ1-5; V: TRBV7-2; size: -; DNA: TGTGCCAGCAGCTTCGGGGACCAGACTAGCAATCAGCCCCAGCATTTT; CDR3: CASSFGDQTSNQPQHF
D: -; J: TRBJ2-3; V: TRBV12-3/TRBV12-4; size: many; DNA: TGTGCCAGCAGTTTATGGGCGCCAGATACGCAGTATTTT; CDR3: CASSLWAPDTQYF
D: -; J: TRBJ2-5; V: TRBV7-9; size: -; DNA: TGTGCCAGCAGCTCCCAGGGACTTCCAGAGACCCAGTACTTC; CDR3: CASSSQGLPETQYF
D: TRBD2; J: TRBJ2-5; V: TRBV5-6; size: -; DNA: TGTGCCAGCAGTCTGACAATTGGTAGCGGGGGCCGAGAGACCCAGTACTTC; CDR3: CASSLTIGSGGRETQYF
D: -; J: TRBJ1-6; V: TRBV18; size: -; DNA: TGTGCCAGCTCAGACACCCGGAGCTCCTATAATTCACCCCTCCACTTT; CDR3: CASSDTRSSYNSPLHF
D: -; J: TRBJ2-3; V: TRBV18; size: few; DNA: TGTGCCACGAGGGCGGGCAGCACAGATACGCAGTATTTT; CDR3: CATRAGSTDTQYF
D: TRBD2; J: TRBJ2-3; V: TRBV6-5; size: -; DNA: TGTGCCAGCAGTTACTGGGCGGGGGGGGATACGCAGTATTTT; CDR3: CASSYWAGGDTQYF
D: -; J: TRBJ1-1; V: TRBV7-2; size: -; DNA: TGTGCCAGCAGCGGAAGCAGTTACACTGAAGCTTTCTTT; CDR3: CASSGSSYTEAFF
D: -; J: TRBJ2-3; V: TRBV11-2; size: -; DNA: TGTGCCAGCAGCTCAAGGGGTATCACAGATACGCAGTATTTT; CDR3: CASSSRGITDTQYF
D: -; J: TRBJ1-1; V: TRBV11-2; size: few; DNA: TGTGCCAGCAACGATGGGGGCAGGGTGAACACTGAAGCTTTCTTT; CDR3: CASNDGGRVNTEAFF
D: TRBD1; J: TRBJ1-6; V: TRBV12-3/TRBV12-4; size: many; DNA: TGTGCCAGCAGTCAACGACAGGGTGGGAATTCACCCCTCCACTTT; CDR3: CASSQRQGGNSPLHF
D: -; J: TRBJ2-7; V: TRBV11-1; size: -; DNA: TGTGCCAGCAGCCTAAACACAGGGTTGGGGGAGCAGTACTTC; CDR3: CASSLNTGLGEQYF
D: -; J: TRBJ2-7; V: TRBV29-1; size: -; DNA: TGCAGCGTTGATGGGCCGGGCTACGAGCAGTACTTC; CDR3: CSVDGPGYEQYF
D: -; J: TRBJ1-1; V: TRBV18; size: -; DNA: TGTGCCAGCTCACCTGATCTCCAGGGTGTAGCTTTCTTT; CDR3: CASSPDLQGVAFF
D: TRBD2; J: TRBJ2-1; V: TRBV6-2/TRBV6-3; size: -; DNA: TGTGCCAGCCGAAAGGCTAGCGGGGTGTTTGAGCAGTTCTTC; CDR3: CASRKASGVFEQFF
D: -; J: TRBJ1-2; V: TRBV9; size: -; DNA: TGTGCCAGCAGCCGGGGAGAATATGGCTACACCTTC; CDR3: CASSRGEYGYTF
D: TRBD2; J: TRBJ2-4; V: TRBV5-1; size: many; DNA: TGCGCCAGCACCTTAGCGGGGGAACCTCCACGGGACTTC; CDR3: CASTLAGEPPRDF
D: -; J: TRBJ2-7; V: TRBV2; size: -; DNA: TGTGCCAGCAGTGACTTCACAATCTACGAGCAGTACTTC; CDR3: CASSDFTIYEQYF
D: -; J: TRBJ1-5; V: TRBV4-2; size: once; DNA: TGTGCCAGCAGCCAAGATCGATTCAGAGATAGCAATCAGCCCCAGCATTTT; CDR3: CASSQDRFRDSNQPQHF
D: -; J: TRBJ1-1; V: TRBV29-1; size: few; DNA: TGCAGCGGGGGTTTCATCACTGAAGCTTTCTTT; CDR3: CSGGFITEAFF
D: -; J: TRBJ2-1; V: TRBV18; size: few; DNA: TGTGCCAGCTTACCGGGGCTTTCCTACAATGAGCAGTTCTTC; CDR3: CASLPGLSYNEQFF
D: -; J: TRBJ2-1; V: TRBV27; size: -; DNA: TGTGCCAGCAGTTTAAAGGGGCGGGGTGTTTACAATGAGCAGTTCTTC; CDR3: CASSLKGRGVYNEQFF
D: -; J: TRBJ2-1; V: TRBV9; size: -; DNA: TGTGCCAGCAGCGTTTGGGGGTTCAACAATGAGCAGTTCTTC; CDR3: CASSVWGFNNEQFF
D: TRBD1; J: TRBJ2-5; V: TRBV7-2; size: -; DNA: TGTGCCAGCAGCAGCCGGGACAGGGACCAAGAGACCCAGTACTTC; CDR3: CASSSRDRDQETQYF
D: -; J: TRBJ2-6; V: TRBV28; size: many; DNA: TGTGCCAGCAGGCTCTACTCGGGACTCAGCTCTGGGGCCAACGTCCTGACTTTC; CDR3: CASRLYSGLSSGANVLTF
D: -; J: TRBJ2-5; V: TRBV5-1; size: few; DNA: TGCGCCAGCAGCTACGGGGGCCACTTGGAGACCCAGTACTTC; CDR3: CASSYGGHLETQYF
D: TRBD2; J: TRBJ2-5; V: TRBV2; size: few; DNA: TGTGCCAGCATATTCCCGGGACTAGCGGGCCAAGAGACCCAGTACTTC; CDR3: CASIFPGLAGQETQYF
D: -; J: TRBJ2-5; V: TRBV7-2; size: few; DNA: TGTGCCAGCAGCGGTGCCCCGACGGAGACCCAGTACTTC; CDR3: CASSGAPTETQYF
D: TRBD2; J: TRBJ2-1; V: TRBV5-1; size: few; DNA: TGCGCCAGCAGCTTCCTCGTGGAGGCTAGCGGGGACCACAATGAGCAGTTCTTC; CDR3: CASSFLVEASGDHNEQFF